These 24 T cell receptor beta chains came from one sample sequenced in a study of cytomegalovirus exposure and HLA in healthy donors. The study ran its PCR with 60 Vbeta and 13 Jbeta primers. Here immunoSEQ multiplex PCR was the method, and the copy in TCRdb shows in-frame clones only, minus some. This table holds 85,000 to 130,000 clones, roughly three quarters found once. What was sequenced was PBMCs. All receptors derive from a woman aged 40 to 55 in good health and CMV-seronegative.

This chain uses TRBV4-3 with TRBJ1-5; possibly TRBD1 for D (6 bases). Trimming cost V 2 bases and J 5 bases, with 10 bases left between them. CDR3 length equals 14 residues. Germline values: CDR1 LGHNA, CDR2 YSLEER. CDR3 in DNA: TGCGCCAGCAGCCAATGGGCAGGGGATCAGCCCCAGCATTTT. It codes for CASSQWAGDQPQHF.

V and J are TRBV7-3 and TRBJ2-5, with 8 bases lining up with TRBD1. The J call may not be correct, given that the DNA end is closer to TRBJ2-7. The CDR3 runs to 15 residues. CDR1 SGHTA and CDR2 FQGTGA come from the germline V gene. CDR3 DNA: TGTGCCAGCAGCTTAATTGCAGGGGGCATCTACGAGCAGTACTTC. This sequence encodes CASSLIAGGIYEQYF.

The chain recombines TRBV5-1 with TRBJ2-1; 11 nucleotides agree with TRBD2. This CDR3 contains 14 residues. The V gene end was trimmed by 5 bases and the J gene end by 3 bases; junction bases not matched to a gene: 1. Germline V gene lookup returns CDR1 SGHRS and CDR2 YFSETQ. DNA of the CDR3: TGCGCCAGCAGGGGGACTAGCGGCTACAATGAGCAGTTCTTC. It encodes CASRGTSGYNEQFF.

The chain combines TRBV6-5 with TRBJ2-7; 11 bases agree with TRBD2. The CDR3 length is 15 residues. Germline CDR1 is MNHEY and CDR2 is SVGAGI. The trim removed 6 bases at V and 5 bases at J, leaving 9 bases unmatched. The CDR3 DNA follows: TGTGCCAGCAGCGGTACTAGCGGGAGTTCCGACGAGCAGTACTTC. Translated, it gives CASSGTSGSSDEQYF.

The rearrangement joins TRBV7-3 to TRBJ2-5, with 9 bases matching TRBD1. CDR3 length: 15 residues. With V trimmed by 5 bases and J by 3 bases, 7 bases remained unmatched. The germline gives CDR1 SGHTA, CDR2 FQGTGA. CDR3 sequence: CASSPTGGDEETQYF. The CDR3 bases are TGTGCCAGCAGCCCGACAGGGGGAGATGAAGAGACCCAGTACTTC.

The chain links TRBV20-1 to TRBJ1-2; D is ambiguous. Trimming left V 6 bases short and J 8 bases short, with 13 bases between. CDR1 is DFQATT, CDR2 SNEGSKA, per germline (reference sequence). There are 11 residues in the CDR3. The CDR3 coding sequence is TGCAGTGCCAGCAAGGGAGAAGGCTACACCTTC. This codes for CSASKGEGYTF.

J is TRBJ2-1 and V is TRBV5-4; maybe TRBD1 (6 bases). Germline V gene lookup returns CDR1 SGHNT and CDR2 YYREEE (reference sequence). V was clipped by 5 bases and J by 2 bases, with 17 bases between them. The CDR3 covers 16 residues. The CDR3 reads CASSPATDRTYNEQFF. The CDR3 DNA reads TGTGCCAGCAGTCCCGCGACCGACAGGACCTACAATGAGCAGTTCTTC.

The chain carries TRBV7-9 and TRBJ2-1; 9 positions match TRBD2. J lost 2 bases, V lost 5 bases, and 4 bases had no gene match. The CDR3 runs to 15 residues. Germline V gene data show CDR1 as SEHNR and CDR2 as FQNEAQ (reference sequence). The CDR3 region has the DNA TGTGCCAGCAGCCCGATAGCGGGAGCCTACAATGAGCAGTTCTTC. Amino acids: CASSPIAGAYNEQFF. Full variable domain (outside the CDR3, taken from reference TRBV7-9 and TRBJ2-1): DTGVSQNPRHKITKRGQNVTFRCDPISEHNRLYWYRQTLGQGPEFLTYFQNEAQLEKSRLLSDRFSAERPKGSFSTLEIQRTEQGDSAMYLCASSPIAGAYNEQFFGPGTRLTVL.

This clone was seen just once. The CDR3 nucleotides read TGTGCCAGTACCACAGGATCCTTGAACACTGAAGCTTTCTTT. Its translation: CASTTGSLNTEAFF. This rearrangement joins TRBV19 to TRBJ1-1; D perhaps matches TRBD1 (5 bases). Germline V gives CDR1 LNHDA, CDR2 SQIVND (reference sequence). Trimming removed 7 bases at V and 0 bases at J, with 12 bases between. The CDR3 has 14 amino acids.

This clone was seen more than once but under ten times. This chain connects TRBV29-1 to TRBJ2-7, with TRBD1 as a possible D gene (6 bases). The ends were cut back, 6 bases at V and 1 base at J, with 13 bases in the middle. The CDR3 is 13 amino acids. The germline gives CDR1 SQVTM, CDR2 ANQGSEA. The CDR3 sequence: CSVGAPGSYEQYF. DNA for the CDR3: TGCAGCGTGGGGGCCCCAGGTTCCTACGAGCAGTACTTC.

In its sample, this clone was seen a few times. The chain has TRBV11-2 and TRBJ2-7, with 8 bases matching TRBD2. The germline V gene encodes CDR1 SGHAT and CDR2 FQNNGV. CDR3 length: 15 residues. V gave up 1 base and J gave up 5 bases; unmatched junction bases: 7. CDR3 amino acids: CASSLGGGRTNEQYF. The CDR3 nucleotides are TGTGCCAGCAGCTTAGGGGGCGGGAGGACCAACGAGCAGTACTTC.

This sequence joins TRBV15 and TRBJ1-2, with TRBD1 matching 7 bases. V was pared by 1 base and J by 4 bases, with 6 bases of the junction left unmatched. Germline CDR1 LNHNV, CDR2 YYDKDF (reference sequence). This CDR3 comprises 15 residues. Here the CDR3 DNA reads TGTGCCACCAGCAGAGGCCCCACAGGGGTCTATGGCTACACCTTC. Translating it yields CATSRGPTGVYGYTF.

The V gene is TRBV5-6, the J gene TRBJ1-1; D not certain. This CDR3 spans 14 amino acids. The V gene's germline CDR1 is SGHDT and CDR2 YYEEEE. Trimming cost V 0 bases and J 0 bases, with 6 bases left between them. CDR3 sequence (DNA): TGTGCCAGCAGCTTGGATCCTATGAACACTGAAGCTTTCTTT. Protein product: CASSLDPMNTEAFF.

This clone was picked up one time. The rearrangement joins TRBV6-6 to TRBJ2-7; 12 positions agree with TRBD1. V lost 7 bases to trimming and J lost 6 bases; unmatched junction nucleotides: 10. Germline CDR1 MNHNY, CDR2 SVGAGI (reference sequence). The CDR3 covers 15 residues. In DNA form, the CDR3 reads TGTGCCAGCATGAAGCCCGGGACAGGGGGCATCGAGCAGTACTTC. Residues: CASMKPGTGGIEQYF.

CDR3 nucleotide sequence: TGTGCCAGTAGGGACCGGGACAGGGAGTTTTCTGAAGCTTTCTTT. This sequence encodes CASRDRDREFSEAFF. V is TRBV19 and J is TRBJ1-1, with 9 bases fitting TRBD1. Germline V lookup: CDR1 LNHDA, CDR2 SQIVND (reference sequence). The trim removed 6 bases at V and 6 bases at J, leaving 11 bases unmatched. The CDR3 has 15 amino acids.

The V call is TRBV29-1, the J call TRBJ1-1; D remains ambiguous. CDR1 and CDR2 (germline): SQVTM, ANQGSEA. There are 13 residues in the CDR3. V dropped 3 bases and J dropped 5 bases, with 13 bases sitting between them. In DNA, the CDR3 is TGCAGCGTTGATTTCGGAGGTGGAACTGAAGCTTTCTTT. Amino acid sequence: CSVDFGGGTEAFF.

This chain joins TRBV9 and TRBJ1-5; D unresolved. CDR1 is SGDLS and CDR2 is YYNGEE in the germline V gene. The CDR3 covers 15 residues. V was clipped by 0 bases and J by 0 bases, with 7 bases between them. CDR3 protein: CASSVDGDSNQPQHF. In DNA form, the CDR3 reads TGTGCCAGCAGCGTAGACGGAGATAGCAATCAGCCCCAGCATTTT.

CDR3 in DNA: TGTGCCAGTAGTAGTCTGGGGGGTATGAATCAGCCCCAGCATTTT. Translated, it gives CASSSLGGMNQPQHF. The V gene is TRBV19, the J gene TRBJ1-5; D is perhaps TRBD1 (5 bases). Germline V gives CDR1 LNHDA, CDR2 SQIVND (reference sequence). CDR3 length: 15 amino acids. Trimming took off 4 bases at V and 4 bases at J, with 14 bases between the two ends.

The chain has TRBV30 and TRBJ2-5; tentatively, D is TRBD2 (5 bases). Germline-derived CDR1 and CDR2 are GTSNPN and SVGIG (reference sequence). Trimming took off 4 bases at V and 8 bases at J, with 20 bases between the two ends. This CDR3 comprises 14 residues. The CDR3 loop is CAWTPEGPIGTQYF. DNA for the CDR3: TGTGCCTGGACTCCTGAGGGCCCCATTGGAACCCAGTACTTC.

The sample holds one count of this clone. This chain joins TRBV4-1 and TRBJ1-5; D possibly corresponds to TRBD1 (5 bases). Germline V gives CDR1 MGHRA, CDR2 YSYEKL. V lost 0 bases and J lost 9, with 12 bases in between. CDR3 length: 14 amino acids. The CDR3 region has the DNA TGCGCCAGCAGCCAAGACAGGACATCTTGGCCCCAGCATTTT. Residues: CASSQDRTSWPQHF.

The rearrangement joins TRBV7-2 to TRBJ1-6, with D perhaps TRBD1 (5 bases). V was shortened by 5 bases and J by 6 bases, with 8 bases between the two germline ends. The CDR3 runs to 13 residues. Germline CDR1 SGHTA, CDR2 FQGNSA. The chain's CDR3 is CASSRQGNSPLHF. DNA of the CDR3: TGTGCCAGCAGCCGCCAGGGTAATTCACCCCTCCACTTT.

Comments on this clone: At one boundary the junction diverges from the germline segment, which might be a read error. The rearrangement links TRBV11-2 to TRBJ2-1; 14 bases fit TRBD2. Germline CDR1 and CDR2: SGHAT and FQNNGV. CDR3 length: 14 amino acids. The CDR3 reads CASRPGLAGEDMVF. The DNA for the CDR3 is TGTGCCAGCAGACCGGGACTAGCGGGAGAAGATATGGTCTTC.

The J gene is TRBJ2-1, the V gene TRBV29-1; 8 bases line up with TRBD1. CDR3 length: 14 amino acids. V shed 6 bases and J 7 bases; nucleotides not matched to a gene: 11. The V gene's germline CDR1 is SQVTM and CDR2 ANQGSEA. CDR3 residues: CSVQDRVGANEQFF. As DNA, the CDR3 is TGCAGCGTCCAGGACAGGGTCGGTGCAAATGAGCAGTTCTTC.

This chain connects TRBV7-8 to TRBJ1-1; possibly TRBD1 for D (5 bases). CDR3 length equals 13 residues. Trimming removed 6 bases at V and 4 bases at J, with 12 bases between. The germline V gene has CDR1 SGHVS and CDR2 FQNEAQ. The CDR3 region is CASRGLGPTEAFF. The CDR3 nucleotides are TGTGCCAGCAGGGGACTGGGTCCCACTGAAGCTTTCTTT.